The 8 T cell receptor beta chains given below trace back to one sample, sequenced in a study of human T cells and chemical hapten exposure. Time point specified: patch test 1, 2 weeks after DPC sensitization. The sample's treatment: therapeutic diphenylcyclopropenone sensitization with weekly scalp DPC. TCRdb passed the RACE reads through MiXCR, listing each CDR3 protein once. The sample holds approximately 57,000 distinct CDR3 sequences, about a tenth seen once. This specimen was whole blood, taken in connection with sensitization to the hapten diphenylcyclopropenone (DPC). All receptors derive from a woman aged 40 to 50 with alopecia areata. Some clones in this sample may be carry-over from other donors' samples.

This clonotype was counted many times. V and J are TRBV3-1 and TRBJ1-5; D call uncertain. From germline, CDR1 is LGHDT and CDR2 YNNKEL (reference sequence). The CDR3 loop spans 12 amino acids. Trimming took off 2 bases at V and 6 bases at J, with 5 bases between the two ends. The CDR3 region is CASSQYGQPQHF. CDR3 bases: TGTGCCAGCAGCCAATACGGTCAGCCCCAGCATTTT. The full variable domain, its missing parts supplied by reference TRBV3-1 and TRBJ1-5, is DTAVSQTPKYLVTQMGNDKSIKCEQNLGHDTMYWYKQDSKKFLKIMFSYNNKELIINETVPNRFSPKSPDKAHLNLHINSLELGDSAVYFCASSQYGQPQHFGDGTRLSIL.

This clonotype was counted at least ten times. This sequence joins TRBV20-1 and TRBJ1-4; D call uncertain. This CDR3 has 13 residues. V was shortened by 0 bases and J by 3 bases, with 5 bases between the two germline ends. Germline V gene lookup returns CDR1 DFQATT and CDR2 SNEGSKA (reference sequence). CDR3 sequence: CSARDPANEKLFF. CDR3 nucleotides: TGCAGTGCTAGAGATCCGGCTAATGAAAAACTGTTTTTT.

This clonotype was counted many times. The chain carries TRBV28 and TRBJ1-5; D gene uncertain. V was pared by 5 bases and J by 0 bases, with 17 bases between. CDR1 MDHEN and CDR2 SYDVKM come from the germline V gene. This CDR3 is 17 amino acids long. The CDR3 nucleotides are TGTGCCAGCAGTCGGCCCACCGACGCCTATAGCAATCAGCCCCAGCATTTT. Protein sequence: CASSRPTDAYSNQPQHF.

This clonotype was detected many times. The V gene is TRBV5-1, the J gene TRBJ1-2, with 9 bases that match TRBD1. The CDR3 is 16 residues long. Unmatched junction bases numbered 8, after V lost 4 bases and J lost 1 base. Per germline, CDR1 SGHRS and CDR2 YFSETQ. This CDR3 reads CASSERTGARNYGYTF. The CDR3 DNA reads TGCGCCAGCAGCGAGAGGACAGGGGCGCGTAACTATGGCTACACCTTC.

This clonotype has only one observation. One end of the junction does not line up with germline, which may come from a read error. The J gene is TRBJ1-1, the V gene TRBV18; a weak D match, TRBD1 (6 bases). Germline V gene lookup returns CDR1 KGHSH and CDR2 LQKENI. This CDR3 has 14 amino acids. The CDR3 nucleotides read TGTGCCAGCTCACCTGCGGAGGGGGGCACTGAAACTTTCTTT. Encoded protein: CASSPAEGGTETFF.

This clonotype has at least ten counts. CDR3 coding DNA: TGTGCCATCAGAGGAAGGACTAGCGGGGGGCCAGGGACAGATACGCAGTATTTT. This codes for CAIRGRTSGGPGTDTQYF. The gene calls are TRBV10-3 and TRBJ2-3, with 14 bases lining up with TRBD2. Germline assignment: CDR1 ENHRY and CDR2 SYGVKD. This CDR3 contains 18 residues. J gave up 3 bases and V 6 bases, and 11 bases lay outside the gene matches.

V and J are TRBV7-2 and TRBJ1-1; 9 nucleotides line up with TRBD1. The V and J ends lost 6 bases and 10 bases, in that order; junction bases with no gene match: 6. The CDR3 has 12 amino acids. Germline V gene sequence: CDR1 SGHTA, CDR2 FQGNSA. CDR3 loop: CASSSQGARAFF. As DNA, the CDR3 is TGTGCCAGCAGTTCACAGGGGGCCCGAGCTTTCTTT.

This clonotype was counted at least ten times. The chain combines TRBV11-1 with TRBJ2-3; D is undetermined. Trimming pared 3 bases from V and 5 bases from J, leaving 6 bases between. The CDR3 has 12 amino acids. CDR1 SGHAT and CDR2 FQDESV come from the germline V gene (reference sequence). The CDR3 region has the DNA TGTGCCAGCAGCTTCAACGGAGATACGCAGTATTTT. It yields the protein CASSFNGDTQYF.